Shown below are 27 T cell receptor beta chains from a single sample sequenced in a study of blood T cell repertoires in COVID-19. Sequencing used immunoSEQ multiplex PCR; TCRdb keeps in-frame clones, though not all of them. The table has under 200,000 clones, 83% seen once; the top ten hold less than 2%. Sequenced: peripheral blood. These receptors were obtained from a human donor in a cohort sampled during active COVID-19.

This clone was seen a single time. The chain joins TRBV4-2 to TRBJ1-6, with 9 bases lining up with TRBD1. Germline loops: CDR1 LGHNA, CDR2 YNFKEQ. The CDR3 is 16 amino acids. V lost 0 bases, J lost 6 bases, and 3 bases stayed unmatched. CDR3 bases: TGTGCCAGCAGCCAAGAACCGGGACAGGGTAATTCACCCCTCCACTTT. Translating gives CASSQEPGQGNSPLHF.

This clone was counted only a few times. This chain joins TRBV7-9 and TRBJ2-6; D not resolved. V dropped 1 base and J dropped 7 bases, with 8 bases sitting between them. This CDR3 contains 14 residues. Per germline, CDR1 SEHNR and CDR2 FQNEAQ (reference sequence). The CDR3 loop reads CASSLDLVANVLTF. The CDR3, as DNA: TGTGCCAGCAGCTTAGACTTGGTAGCCAACGTCCTGACTTTC.

The chain carries TRBV4-3 and TRBJ2-3; 13 nucleotides agree with TRBD2. The J segment lost 6 bases and the V segment lost 3 bases, leaving 6 bases of the junction unmatched. Germline loops: CDR1 LGHNA, CDR2 YSLEER. CDR3 length equals 16 residues. CDR3 residues: CASSQATSGGADTQYF. As DNA, the CDR3 is TGCGCCAGCAGCCAGGCTACTAGCGGGGGGGCGGATACGCAGTATTTT.

This clone was recorded a few times. The V gene is TRBV7-2, the J gene TRBJ1-4; tentatively, D is TRBD1 (6 bases). Per the germline V gene, CDR1 is SGHTA and CDR2 is FQGNSA. The CDR3 sequence is 16 residues long. V lost 5 bases and J 0 bases, leaving 13 bases between the germline ends. In DNA, the CDR3 is TGTGCCAGCAGCCCTAGACAGGCCGCAACTAATGAAAAACTGTTTTTT. Translation: CASSPRQAATNEKLFF.

In this sample, this clone turned up once. J is TRBJ2-6 and V is TRBV7-2, with D maybe TRBD2 (6 bases). The CDR3 is made up of 18 amino acids. Deletions cut 5 bases from V and 0 bases from J, with 17 bases between. The germline V gene has CDR1 SGHTA and CDR2 FQGNSA. In DNA form, the CDR3 reads TGTGCCAGCAGCGTCTACGGGGGTACGGGCTCTGGGGCCAACGTCCTGACTTTC. It encodes CASSVYGGTGSGANVLTF. Variable domain in full (rest from reference TRBV7-2 and TRBJ2-6): GAGVSQSPSNKVTEKGKDVELRCDPISGHTALYWYRQSLGQGLEFLIYFQGNSAPDKSGLPSDRFSAERTGGSVSTLTIQRTQQEDSAVYLCASSVYGGTGSGANVLTFGAGSRLTVL.

The CDR3 coding sequence is TGTGCCACCAGCAGAGATAGGACAGGCTACACTGAAGCTTTCTTT. As protein: CATSRDRTGYTEAFF. The chain couples TRBV15 to TRBJ1-1, with 7 positions matching TRBD1. Per the germline V gene, CDR1 is LNHNV and CDR2 is YYDKDF (reference sequence). The CDR3 contains 15 residues. J lost 3 bases, V lost 0 bases, and 4 bases had no gene match.

J is TRBJ2-5 and V is TRBV5-6; 8 bases line up with TRBD2. From germline, CDR1 is SGHDT and CDR2 YYEEEE. Trimming took 5 bases from V and 2 from J; bases not matched to a gene: 11. CDR3 size: 16 residues. The CDR3 nucleotides are TGTGCCAGCAGTCCTAAACCGGGACTAGGGCAAGAGACCCAGTACTTC. Translating gives CASSPKPGLGQETQYF.

This clone appeared a single time. The genes are TRBV20-1 and TRBJ2-7, with D perhaps matching TRBD2 (5 bases). Germline CDR1 DFQATT, CDR2 SNEGSKA (reference sequence). This CDR3 is built from 11 residues. V lost 6 bases and J 7 bases, leaving 13 bases between the germline ends. DNA for the CDR3: TGCAGTGCCAGCCGGGGTGAGGAGCAGTACTTC. Encoded protein: CSASRGEEQYF.

The CDR3 coding sequence is TGTGCCAGCACCCAAGGGGGTAGGAGCTACGAGCAGTACTTC. Residues: CASTQGGRSYEQYF. V is TRBV6-5 and J is TRBJ2-7, with D maybe TRBD1 (6 bases). The CDR3 covers 14 residues. Germline CDR1 is MNHEY and CDR2 is SVGAGI. V lost 7 bases to trimming and J lost 3 bases, with 16 bases between them.

CDR3 DNA: TGTGCCACCAGTGATCCGGGACAGACCTCCTACAATGAGCAGTTCTTC. Translated, it gives CATSDPGQTSYNEQFF. V and J are TRBV24-1 and TRBJ2-1; 7 bases are a match to TRBD1. CDR1 and CDR2 (germline): KGHDR, SFDVKD. V was clipped by 3 bases and J by 0 bases; unmatched bases: 4. The CDR3 covers 16 residues.

The chain is built from TRBV23-1 and TRBJ1-2; 7 bases are shared with TRBD1. TRBV23-1 is an open reading frame, and its role is uncertain. This CDR3 has 16 residues. V lost 0 bases, J lost 3 bases, and 7 bases stayed unmatched. CDR3 coding DNA: TGCGCCAGCAGTCAATCCCACCGGGACAGCGACTATGGCTACACCTTC. Protein sequence: CASSQSHRDSDYGYTF.

The sample holds a few counts of this clone. This chain links TRBV4-3 with TRBJ2-7; TRBD2 matches 9 bases. Germline-derived CDR1 and CDR2 are LGHNA and YSLEER. V was clipped by 2 bases and J by 2 bases; unmatched bases: 4. The CDR3 has 15 residues. The CDR3: CASSQSASGTYEQYF. The CDR3 nucleotides read TGCGCCAGCAGCCAATCGGCTAGCGGGACCTACGAGCAGTACTTC.

The chain recombines TRBV4-3 with TRBJ2-2, with D tentatively TRBD1 (5 bases). The CDR3 is 15 amino acids. Germline V gives CDR1 LGHNA, CDR2 YSLEER. The V and J ends lost 0 bases and 5 bases respectively, with 10 bases between them. CDR3 amino acids: CASSQDRVGTGELFF. The CDR3 region has the DNA TGCGCCAGCAGCCAAGACAGGGTCGGGACCGGGGAGCTGTTTTTT.

A few counts support this clone. CDR3 nucleotide sequence: TGTGCCAGCAGCCCGGAGAAAGTCTCACCCCTCCACTTT. It yields the protein CASSPEKVSPLHF. This sequence joins TRBV5-4 and TRBJ1-6; D remains unclear. The CDR3 loop spans 13 amino acids. Germline-derived CDR1 and CDR2 are SGHNT and YYREEE (reference sequence). Trimming removed 4 bases at V and 10 bases at J, with 12 bases between.

The chain recombines TRBV27 with TRBJ2-3; maybe TRBD2 (5 bases). Per germline, CDR1 MNHEY and CDR2 SMNVEV (reference sequence). The CDR3 is made up of 14 amino acids. The V and J ends lost 2 bases and 5 bases respectively, with 11 bases between them. CDR3 nucleotide sequence: TGTGCCAGCAGTTTACTAGCTCTGAGAGATACGCAGTATTTT. This codes for CASSLLALRDTQYF.

The V gene is TRBV19, the J gene TRBJ1-2, with D uncertain. Deletions cut 1 base from V and 7 bases from J, with 4 bases between. In germline, CDR1 is LNHDA, CDR2 SQIVND (reference sequence). The CDR3 length is 11 residues. The CDR3 is CASSIVGGYTF. The CDR3, as DNA: TGTGCCAGTAGTATAGTCGGTGGCTACACCTTC.

As regards this clone: An end of the junction differs from the germline gene, which may be a read error. CDR3 loop: CASSLGAGGSYEQYF. CDR3 sequence (DNA): TGTGCTAGCAGCTTAGGGGCAGGGGGTTCCTACGAGCAGTACTTC. The genes are TRBV7-7 and TRBJ2-7; 7 bases match TRBD1. CDR1 and CDR2 (germline): SSHAT, FNYEAQ (reference sequence). This CDR3 region has 15 residues.

The chain combines TRBV6-2 or TRBV6-3 with TRBJ2-3; TRBD2 might be the D (6 bases). The CDR3 is made up of 15 amino acids. Trimming took off 6 bases at V and 2 bases at J, with 15 bases between the two ends. Germline values: CDR1 MNHEY, CDR2 SVGEGT. DNA of the CDR3: TGTGCCAGCAGCCGGTGGGGGGTTGTCACAGATACGCAGTATTTT. It encodes CASSRWGVVTDTQYF.

V is TRBV6-2 or TRBV6-3 and J is TRBJ1-1, with D possibly matching TRBD1 (5 bases). CDR3 length: 14 amino acids. Germline CDR1 MNHEY, CDR2 SVGEGT. Trimming cost V 6 bases and J 8 bases, with 19 bases left between them. The CDR3 DNA sequence: TGTGCCAGCAGCGCCGGGACTAGGATCGTGGAAGCTTTCTTT. This sequence encodes CASSAGTRIVEAFF.

This clone has a handful of counts. This chain joins TRBV4-1 and TRBJ2-7; 9 nucleotides line up with TRBD2. CDR3 length: 16 residues. The germline V gene has CDR1 MGHRA and CDR2 YSYEKL. With V trimmed by 3 bases and J by 3 bases, 9 bases remained unmatched. As DNA, the CDR3 is TGCGCCAGCAGCCACGTCGGGGTAGCGGGAGACTACGAGCAGTACTTC. Translated: CASSHVGVAGDYEQYF.

The chain joins TRBV5-5 to TRBJ2-6; weak D call: TRBD1 (5 bases). Trimming removed 0 bases at V and 5 bases at J, with 9 bases between. Germline V gives CDR1 SGHKS, CDR2 YYEKEE (reference sequence). The CDR3 spans 15 residues. CDR3: CASSLGGVWANVLTF. The CDR3, as DNA: TGTGCCAGCAGCTTGGGGGGCGTTTGGGCCAACGTCCTGACTTTC.

The gene calls are TRBV19 and TRBJ2-7; TRBD2 matches at 7 bases. In germline, CDR1 is LNHDA, CDR2 SQIVND (reference sequence). The ends lost 3 bases at V and 2 bases at J; junction bases unmatched: 7. The CDR3 has 15 residues. As DNA, the CDR3 is TGTGCCAGTAGTATTCGGGCTAGCGGAGCCTACGAGCAGTACTTC. Its protein is CASSIRASGAYEQYF.

The V and J genes are TRBV9 and TRBJ1-2, with D possibly TRBD1 on 5 matching bases. Trimming took 0 bases from V and 2 from J, leaving 14 bases between them. CDR1 and CDR2 from the germline V gene are SGDLS and YYNGEE. The CDR3 extends over 16 amino acids. CDR3 sequence: CASSVGPGRRNYGYTF. The CDR3 nucleotides read TGTGCCAGCAGCGTAGGTCCAGGGCGACGAAACTATGGCTACACCTTC. Supplemented by reference TRBV9 and TRBJ1-2, the full variable domain reads DSGVTQTPKHLITATGQRVTLRCSPRSGDLSVYWYQQSLDQGLQFLIQYYNGEERAKGNILERFSAQQFPDLHSELNLSSLELGDSALYFCASSVGPGRRNYGYTFGSGTRLTVV.

The CDR3, as DNA: TGTGCCAGCCGCGAAGACAGTTATTACGAGCAGTACTTC. It is translated as CASREDSYYEQYF. J is TRBJ2-7 and V is TRBV12-3 or TRBV12-4; perhaps TRBD1 as D (5 bases). Trimming took off 8 bases at V and 4 bases at J, with 15 bases between the two ends. This CDR3 is built from 13 residues.

V and J are TRBV27 and TRBJ2-7; weak D call: TRBD2 (6 bases). V lost 2 bases, J lost 4 bases, and 12 bases lay in between. Per the germline V gene, CDR1 is MNHEY and CDR2 is SMNVEV (reference sequence). The CDR3 length is 14 residues. The CDR3 bases are TGTGCCAGCAGTTTAAGGCGGGGAGGTTACGAGCAGTACTTC. Encoded protein: CASSLRRGGYEQYF.

Comment on this clone: Distinct nucleotide sequences in the sample also encode this CDR3. The chain uses TRBV7-3 and TRBJ2-7, with 9 bases fitting TRBD1. Germline lookup yields CDR1 SGHTA and CDR2 FQGTGA. The CDR3 consists of 13 residues. The J segment lost 4 bases and the V segment lost 5 bases, leaving 3 bases of the junction unmatched. This CDR3 reads CASSPTGGYEQYF. The CDR3 bases are TGTGCCAGCAGCCCGACAGGGGGTTACGAGCAGTACTTC.

The chain couples TRBV9 to TRBJ2-1; 8 bases match TRBD1. CDR3 length: 17 residues. CDR1 and CDR2 (germline): SGDLS, YYNGEE. V was pared by 4 bases and J by 0 bases, with 9 bases of the junction left unmatched. CDR3 amino acids: CASSPGTGISSYNEQFF. CDR3 coding DNA: TGTGCCAGCAGCCCGGGGACAGGCATAAGCTCCTACAATGAGCAGTTCTTC.